The TCR beta chain described here comes from a study of shared clonotypes between healthy human individuals. Study overall: Contributing individuals were two females and a few males aged 18 to 49.

The table came from immunoSEQ multiplex PCR; TCRdb's copy has only in-frame clones and leaves some out. This repertoire shows millions of clones, about 92% found once; its top ten account for over 0.12%. Trimming cost V 4 bases and J 0 bases, with 6 bases left between them. The CDR3 has 13 residues. From germline, CDR1 is SGHNT and CDR2 YYREEE (reference sequence). To note about this clone: This CDR3 is also generated by other DNA sequences in the sample.

This sequence joins TRBV5-4 and TRBJ2-3; D unclear. This receptor was taken from a man between 18 and 29 years old in good health. Sequencing input: naive CD4+ T cells sorted from blood. Specified subset: CD45RA+ positively selected. CDR3 region: CASSPTSTDTQYF. The DNA of the CDR3 is TGTGCCAGCAGCCCGACGAGCACAGATACGCAGTATTTT. Looking up the rest from reference TRBV5-4 and TRBJ2-3 gives the full variable domain: ETGVTQSPTHLIKTRGQQVTLRCSSQSGHNTVSWYQQALGQGPQFIFQYYREEENGRGNFPPRFSGLQFPNYSSELNVNALELDDSALYLCASSPTSTDTQYFGPGTRLTVL.